Detailed here is one T cell receptor beta chain. Its antigen remains unknown. These data belong to a study of post-analysis software for immune sequencing data. Study context: Patients with relapsing-remitting, secondary progressive and progressive-relapsing multiple sclerosis courses were all represented.

Study observations and caveats: Patients had higher frequencies than controls of a few TRBV segments, including TRBV5-6, TRBV5-1 and TRBV20-1. Diversity measured as normalized Chao1 was significantly lower in multiple sclerosis patients than in controls.

V was clipped by 2 bases and J by 0 bases, with 7 bases between them. CDR3 length equals 14 residues. Unique molecular identifiers tagged the TCR beta cDNA libraries. Each batch of about 0.85 to 10 million T cells produced approximately 470,000 cDNA molecules. A single record per CDR3 protein comes from TCRdb applying MiXCR to the PCR reads. The sample carries 650,000 to 850,000 distinct CDR3 sequences, 46% recorded once. Specimen: blood. This chain links TRBV12-3 or TRBV12-4 with TRBJ1-1; D gene unclear. This receptor was identified in a girl aged 10-17 years with multiple sclerosis. The CDR3 spells CASSLSVMNTEAFF. CDR3 nucleotides: TGTGCCAGCAGTTTAAGCGTCATGAACACTGAAGCTTTCTTT.